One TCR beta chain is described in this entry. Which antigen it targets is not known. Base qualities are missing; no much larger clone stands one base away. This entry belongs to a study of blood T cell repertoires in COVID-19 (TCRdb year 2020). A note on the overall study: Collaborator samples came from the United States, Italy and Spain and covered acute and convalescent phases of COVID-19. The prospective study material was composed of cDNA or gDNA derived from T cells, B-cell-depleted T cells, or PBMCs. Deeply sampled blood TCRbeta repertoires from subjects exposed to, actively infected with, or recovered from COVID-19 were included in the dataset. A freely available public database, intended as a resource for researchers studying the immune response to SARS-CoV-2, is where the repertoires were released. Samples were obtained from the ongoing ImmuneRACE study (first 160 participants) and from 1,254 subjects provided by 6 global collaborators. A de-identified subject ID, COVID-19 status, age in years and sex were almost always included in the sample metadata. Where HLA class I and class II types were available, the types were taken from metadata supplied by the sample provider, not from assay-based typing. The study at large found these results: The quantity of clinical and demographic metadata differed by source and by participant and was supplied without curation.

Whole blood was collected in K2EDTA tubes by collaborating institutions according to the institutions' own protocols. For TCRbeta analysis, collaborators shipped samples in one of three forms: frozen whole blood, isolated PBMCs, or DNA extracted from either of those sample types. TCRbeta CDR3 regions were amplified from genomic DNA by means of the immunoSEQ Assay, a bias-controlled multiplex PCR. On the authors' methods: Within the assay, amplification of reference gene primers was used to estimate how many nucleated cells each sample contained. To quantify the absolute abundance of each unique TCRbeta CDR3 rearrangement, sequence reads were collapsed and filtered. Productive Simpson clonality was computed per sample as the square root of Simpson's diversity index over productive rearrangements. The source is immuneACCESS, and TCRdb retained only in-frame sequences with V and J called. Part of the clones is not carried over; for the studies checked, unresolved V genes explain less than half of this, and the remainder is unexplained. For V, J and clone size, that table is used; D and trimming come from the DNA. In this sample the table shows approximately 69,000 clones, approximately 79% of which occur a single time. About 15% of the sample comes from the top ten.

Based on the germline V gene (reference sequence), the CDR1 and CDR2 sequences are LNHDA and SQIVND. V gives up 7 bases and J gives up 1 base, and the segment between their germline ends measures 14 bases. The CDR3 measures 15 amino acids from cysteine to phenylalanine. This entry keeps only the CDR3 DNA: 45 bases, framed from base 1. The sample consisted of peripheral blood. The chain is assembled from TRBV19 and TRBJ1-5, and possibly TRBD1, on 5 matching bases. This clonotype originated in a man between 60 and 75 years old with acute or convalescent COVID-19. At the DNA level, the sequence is TGTGCCAGTAACTTAGGGGTCCGCAGCAATCAGCCCCAGCATTTT. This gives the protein CASNLGVRSNQPQHF.